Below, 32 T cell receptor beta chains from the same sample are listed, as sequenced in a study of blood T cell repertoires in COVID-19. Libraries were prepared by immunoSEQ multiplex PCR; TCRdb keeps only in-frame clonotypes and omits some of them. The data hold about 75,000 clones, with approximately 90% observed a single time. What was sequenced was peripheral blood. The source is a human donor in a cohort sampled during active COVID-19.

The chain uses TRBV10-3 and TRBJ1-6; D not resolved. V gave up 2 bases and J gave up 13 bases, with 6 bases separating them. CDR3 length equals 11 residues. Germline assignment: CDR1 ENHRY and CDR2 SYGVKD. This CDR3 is CAISEGGPLHF. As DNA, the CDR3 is TGTGCCATCAGTGAGGGAGGGCCCCTCCACTTT.

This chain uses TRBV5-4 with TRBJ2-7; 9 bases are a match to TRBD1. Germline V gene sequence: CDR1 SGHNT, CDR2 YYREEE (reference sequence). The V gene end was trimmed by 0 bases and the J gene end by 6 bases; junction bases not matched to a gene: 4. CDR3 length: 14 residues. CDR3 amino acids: CASSLGTGEREQYF. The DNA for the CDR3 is TGTGCCAGCAGCTTGGGGACAGGGGAACGCGAGCAGTACTTC.

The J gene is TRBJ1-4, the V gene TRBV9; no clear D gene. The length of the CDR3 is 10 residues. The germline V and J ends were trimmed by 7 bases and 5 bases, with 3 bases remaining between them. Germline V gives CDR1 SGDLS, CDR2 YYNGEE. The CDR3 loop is CASGNEKLFF. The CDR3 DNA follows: TGTGCCAGCGGCAATGAAAAACTGTTTTTT.

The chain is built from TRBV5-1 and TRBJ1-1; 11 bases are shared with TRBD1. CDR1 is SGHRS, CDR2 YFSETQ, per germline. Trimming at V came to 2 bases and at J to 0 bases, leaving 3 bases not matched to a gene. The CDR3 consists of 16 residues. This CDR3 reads CASSLGQGAMNTEAFF. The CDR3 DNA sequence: TGCGCCAGCAGCTTAGGACAGGGGGCAATGAACACTGAAGCTTTCTTT.

Here the CDR3 reads CATKNLRDGELFF. The CDR3 DNA reads as TGTGCCACGAAAAACCTCCGGGACGGGGAGCTGTTTTTT. V gene TRBV2 combines with J gene TRBJ2-2, with D perhaps matching TRBD2 (5 bases). The germline CDR1 and CDR2 sequences are SNHLY and FYNNEI. With 10 bases removed from V and 7 bases from J, the gap between germline ends came to 16 bases. The CDR3 totals 13 residues.

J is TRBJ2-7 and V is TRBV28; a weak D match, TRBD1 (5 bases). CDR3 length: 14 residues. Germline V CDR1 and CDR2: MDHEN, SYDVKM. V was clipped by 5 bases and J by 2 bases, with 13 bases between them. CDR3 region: CASSVDSETYEQYF. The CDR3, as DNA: TGTGCCAGCAGTGTAGACAGCGAGACCTACGAGCAGTACTTC.

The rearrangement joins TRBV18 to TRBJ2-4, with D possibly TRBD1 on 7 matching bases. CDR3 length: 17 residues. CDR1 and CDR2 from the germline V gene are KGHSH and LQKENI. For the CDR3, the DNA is TGTGCTCCCAGGAGGGGGCCTTTAGACTTAGCCAAAAACATTCAGTACTTC. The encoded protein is CAPRRGPLDLAKNIQYF.

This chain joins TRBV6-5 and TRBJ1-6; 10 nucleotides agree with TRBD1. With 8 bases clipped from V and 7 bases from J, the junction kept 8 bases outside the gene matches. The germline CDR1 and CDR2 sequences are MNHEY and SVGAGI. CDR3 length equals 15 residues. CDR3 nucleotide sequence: TGTGCCAGCCGTTGGGACAGGGGTAACAATTCACCCCTCCACTTT. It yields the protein CASRWDRGNNSPLHF.

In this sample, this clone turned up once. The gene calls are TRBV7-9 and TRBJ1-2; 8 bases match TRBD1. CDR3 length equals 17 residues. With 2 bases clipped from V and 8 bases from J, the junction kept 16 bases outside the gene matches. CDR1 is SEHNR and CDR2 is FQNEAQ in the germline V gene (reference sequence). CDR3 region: CASSLTARPGGLSGYTF. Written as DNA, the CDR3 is TGTGCCAGCAGCTTAACTGCCCGCCCAGGGGGCCTGTCCGGCTACACCTTC.

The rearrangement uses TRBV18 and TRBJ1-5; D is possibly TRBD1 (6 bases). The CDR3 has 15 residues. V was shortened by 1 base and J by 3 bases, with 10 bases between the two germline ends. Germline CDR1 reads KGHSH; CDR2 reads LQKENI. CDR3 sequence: CASSPQGDPNQPQHF. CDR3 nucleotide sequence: TGTGCCAGCTCACCACAGGGGGACCCCAATCAGCCCCAGCATTTT.

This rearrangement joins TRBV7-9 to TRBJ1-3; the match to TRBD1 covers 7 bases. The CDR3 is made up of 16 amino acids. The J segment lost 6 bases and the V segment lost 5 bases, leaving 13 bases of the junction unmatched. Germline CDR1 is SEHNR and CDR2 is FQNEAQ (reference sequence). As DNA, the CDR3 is TGTGCCAGCAGCCGAAATTCCGGGACAGTACTAAACACCATATATTTT. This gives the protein CASSRNSGTVLNTIYF.

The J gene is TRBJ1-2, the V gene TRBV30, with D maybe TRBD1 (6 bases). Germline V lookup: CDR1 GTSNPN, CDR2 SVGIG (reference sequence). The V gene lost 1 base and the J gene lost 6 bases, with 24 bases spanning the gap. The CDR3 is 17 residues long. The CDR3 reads CAWSAEGLQGQVDGYTF. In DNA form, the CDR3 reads TGTGCCTGGAGTGCCGAGGGGCTACAGGGCCAGGTAGATGGCTACACCTTC.

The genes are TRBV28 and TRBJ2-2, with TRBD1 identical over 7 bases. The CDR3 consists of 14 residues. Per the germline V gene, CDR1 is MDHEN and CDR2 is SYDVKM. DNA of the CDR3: TGTGCTTCGCTCGGGACAGCGAACACCGGGGAGCTGTTTTTT. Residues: CASLGTANTGELFF.

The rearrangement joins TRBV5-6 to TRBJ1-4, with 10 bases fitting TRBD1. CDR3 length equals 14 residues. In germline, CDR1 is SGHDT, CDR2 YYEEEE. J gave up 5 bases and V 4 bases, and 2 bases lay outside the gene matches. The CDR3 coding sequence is TGTGCCAGCAGCACGGGACAGGGGAATGAAAAACTGTTTTTT. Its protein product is CASSTGQGNEKLFF.

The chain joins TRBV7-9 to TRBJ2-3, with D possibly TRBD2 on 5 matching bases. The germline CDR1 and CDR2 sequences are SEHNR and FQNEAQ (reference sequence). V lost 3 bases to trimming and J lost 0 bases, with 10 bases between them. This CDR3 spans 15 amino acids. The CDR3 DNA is TGTGCCAGCAGCTTTGGACTCACTAGCACAGATACGCAGTATTTT. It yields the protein CASSFGLTSTDTQYF. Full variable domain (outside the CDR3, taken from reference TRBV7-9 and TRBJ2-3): DTGVSQNPRHKITKRGQNVTFRCDPISEHNRLYWYRQTLGQGPEFLTYFQNEAQLEKSRLLSDRFSAERPKGSFSTLEIQRTEQGDSAMYLCASSFGLTSTDTQYFGPGTRLTVL.

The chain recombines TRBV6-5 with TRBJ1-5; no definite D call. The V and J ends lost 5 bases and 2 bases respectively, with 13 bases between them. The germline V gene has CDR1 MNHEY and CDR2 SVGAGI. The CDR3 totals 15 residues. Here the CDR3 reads CASSISRGGNQPQHF. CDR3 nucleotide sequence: TGTGCCAGCAGTATCTCCCGCGGTGGCAATCAGCCCCAGCATTTT.

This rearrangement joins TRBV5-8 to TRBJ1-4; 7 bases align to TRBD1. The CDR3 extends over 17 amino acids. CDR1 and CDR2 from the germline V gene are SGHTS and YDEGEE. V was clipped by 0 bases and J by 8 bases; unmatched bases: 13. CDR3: CASSLGTRQGGREKLFF. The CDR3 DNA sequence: TGTGCCAGCAGCTTGGGAACCCGACAGGGAGGAAGGGAAAAACTGTTTTTT. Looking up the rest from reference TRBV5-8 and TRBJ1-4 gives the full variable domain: EAGVTQSPTHLIKTRGQQATLRCSPISGHTSVYWYQQALGLGLQFLLWYDEGEERNRGNFPPRFSGRQFPNYSSELNVNALELEDSALYLCASSLGTRQGGREKLFFGSGTQLSVL.

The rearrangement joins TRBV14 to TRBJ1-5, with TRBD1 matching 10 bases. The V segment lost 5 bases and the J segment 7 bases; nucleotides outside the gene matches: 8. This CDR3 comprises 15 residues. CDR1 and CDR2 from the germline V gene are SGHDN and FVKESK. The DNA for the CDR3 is TGTGCCAGCAGCGCCCGGGACAGGGGTGGGCAGCCCCAGCATTTT. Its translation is CASSARDRGGQPQHF.

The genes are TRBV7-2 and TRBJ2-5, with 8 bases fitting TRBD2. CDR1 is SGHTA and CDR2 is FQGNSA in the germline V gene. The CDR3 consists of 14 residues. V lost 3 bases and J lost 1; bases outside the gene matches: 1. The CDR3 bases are TGTGCCAGCAGCTTCCTAGCGGGCCAAGAGACCCAGTACTTC. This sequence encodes CASSFLAGQETQYF.

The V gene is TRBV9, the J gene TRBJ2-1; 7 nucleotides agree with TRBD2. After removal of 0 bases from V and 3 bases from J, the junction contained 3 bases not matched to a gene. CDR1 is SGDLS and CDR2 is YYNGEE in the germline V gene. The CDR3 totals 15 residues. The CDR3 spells CASSVAASGYNEQFF. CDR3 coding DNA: TGTGCCAGCAGCGTAGCGGCTAGCGGCTACAATGAGCAGTTCTTC. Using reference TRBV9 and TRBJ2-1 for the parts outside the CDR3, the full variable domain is DSGVTQTPKHLITATGQRVTLRCSPRSGDLSVYWYQQSLDQGLQFLIQYYNGEERAKGNILERFSAQQFPDLHSELNLSSLELGDSALYFCASSVAASGYNEQFFGPGTRLTVL.

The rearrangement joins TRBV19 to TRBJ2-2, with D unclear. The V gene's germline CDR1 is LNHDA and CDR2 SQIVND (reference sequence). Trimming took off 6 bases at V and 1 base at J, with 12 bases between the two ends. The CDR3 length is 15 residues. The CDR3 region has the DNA TGTGCCAGTAGGTGGAACAGACGGAACACCGGGGAGCTGTTTTTT. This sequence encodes CASRWNRRNTGELFF.

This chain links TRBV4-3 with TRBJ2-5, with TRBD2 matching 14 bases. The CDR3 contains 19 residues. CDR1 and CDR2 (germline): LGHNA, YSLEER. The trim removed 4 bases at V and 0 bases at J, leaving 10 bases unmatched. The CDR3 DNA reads TGCGCCAGCAGCCGACGACTAGCGGGGGGGTCGACCAACCAAGAGACCCAGTACTTC. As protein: CASSRRLAGGSTNQETQYF.

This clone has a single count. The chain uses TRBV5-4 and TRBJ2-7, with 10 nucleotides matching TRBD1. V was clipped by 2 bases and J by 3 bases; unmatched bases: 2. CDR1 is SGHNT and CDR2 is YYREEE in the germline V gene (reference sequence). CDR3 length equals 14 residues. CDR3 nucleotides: TGTGCCAGCAGCTTCGGACAGGGGGGCTACGAGCAGTACTTC. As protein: CASSFGQGGYEQYF. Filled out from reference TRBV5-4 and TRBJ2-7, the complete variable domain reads ETGVTQSPTHLIKTRGQQVTLRCSSQSGHNTVSWYQQALGQGPQFIFQYYREEENGRGNFPPRFSGLQFPNYSSELNVNALELDDSALYLCASSFGQGGYEQYFGPGTRLTVT.

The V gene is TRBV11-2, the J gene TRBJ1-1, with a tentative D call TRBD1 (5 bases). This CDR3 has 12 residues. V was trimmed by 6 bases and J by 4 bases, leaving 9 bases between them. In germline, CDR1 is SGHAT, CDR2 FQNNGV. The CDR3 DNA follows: TGTGCCAGCAGTACAGGCTTCACTGAAGCTTTCTTT. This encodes CASSTGFTEAFF.

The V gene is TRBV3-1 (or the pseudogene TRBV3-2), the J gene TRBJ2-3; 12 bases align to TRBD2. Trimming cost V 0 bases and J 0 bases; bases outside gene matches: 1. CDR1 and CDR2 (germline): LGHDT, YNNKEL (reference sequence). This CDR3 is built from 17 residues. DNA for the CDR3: TGTGCCAGCAGCCAAGATGGGACTAGCGGGAGCACAGATACGCAGTATTTT. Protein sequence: CASSQDGTSGSTDTQYF.

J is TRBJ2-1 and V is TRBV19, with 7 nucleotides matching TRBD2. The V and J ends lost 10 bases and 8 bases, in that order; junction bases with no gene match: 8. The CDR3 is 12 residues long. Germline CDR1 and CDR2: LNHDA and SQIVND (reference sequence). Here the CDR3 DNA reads TGTGCCACTAGCGGTCGAGTATATGAGCAGTTCTTC. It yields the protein CATSGRVYEQFF.

As DNA, the CDR3 is TGTGCCAGCAGCCAAGGGGGAGGAGAGGCTGAAGCTTTCTTT. The encoded protein is CASSQGGGEAEAFF. The chain joins TRBV3-1 (or the pseudogene TRBV3-2) to TRBJ1-1; D not certain. V shed 1 base and J shed 6 bases, with 12 bases lying between them. Germline loops: CDR1 LGHDT, CDR2 YNNKEL (reference sequence). This CDR3 has 14 amino acids.

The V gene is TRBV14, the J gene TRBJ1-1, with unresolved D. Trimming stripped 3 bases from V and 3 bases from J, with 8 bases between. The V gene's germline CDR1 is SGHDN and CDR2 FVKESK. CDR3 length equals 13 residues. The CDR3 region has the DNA TGTGCCAGCAGCCACCAGTACGACACTGAAGCTTTCTTT. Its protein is CASSHQYDTEAFF.

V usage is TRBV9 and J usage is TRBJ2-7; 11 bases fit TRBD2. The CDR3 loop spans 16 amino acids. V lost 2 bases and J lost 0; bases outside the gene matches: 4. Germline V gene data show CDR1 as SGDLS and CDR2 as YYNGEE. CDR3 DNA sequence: TGTGCCAGCAGCGTCTCCGGGACTAGCGGCTCCTACGAGCAGTACTTC. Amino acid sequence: CASSVSGTSGSYEQYF.

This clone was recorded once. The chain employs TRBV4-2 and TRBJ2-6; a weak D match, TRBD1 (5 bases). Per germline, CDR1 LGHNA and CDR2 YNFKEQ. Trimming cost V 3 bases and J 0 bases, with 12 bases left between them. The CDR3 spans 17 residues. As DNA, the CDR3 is TGTGCCAGCAGCCAGGCTTTTCAGGGCTCTGGGGCCAACGTCCTGACTTTC. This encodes CASSQAFQGSGANVLTF.

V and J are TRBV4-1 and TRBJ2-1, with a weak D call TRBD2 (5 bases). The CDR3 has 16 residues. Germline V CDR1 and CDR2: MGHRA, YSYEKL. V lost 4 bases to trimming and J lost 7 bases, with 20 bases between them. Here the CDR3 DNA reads TGCGCCAGCAGCCCCCGCTGGGGTGGGAGATTAAATGAGCAGTTCTTC. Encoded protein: CASSPRWGGRLNEQFF.

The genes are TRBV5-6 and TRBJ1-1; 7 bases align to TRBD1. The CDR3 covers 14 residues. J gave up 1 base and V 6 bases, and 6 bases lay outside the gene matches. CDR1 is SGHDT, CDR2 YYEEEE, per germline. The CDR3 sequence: CASTRTGRNTEAFF. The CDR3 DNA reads TGTGCCAGCACCCGGACAGGCAGGAACACTGAAGCTTTCTTT.